The clone carrying this TCR beta chain was found many times. The antigen is unknown. This entry is derived from a study of blood T cells in healthy people across ages. About the study: Capturing about one barcoded beta molecule per two T cells was achieved by template switching. The study, taken as a whole, reports: As age increased, TCR beta diversity per million T cells fell in a roughly linear fashion.

The use of a sample-barcoded 5' primer and a J-beta primer mix characterized a second PCR of roughly 7 to 11 cycles. Samples each returned at least 3 million CDR3-containing paired-end reads. TCRdb re-called the 5' RACE reads with MiXCR, one entry per CDR3 protein. The data show 630,000 or so distinct CDR3 sequences, about 34% seen once. Per sample, no less than 5.5 micrograms of total RNA were extracted. The CDR3 covers 14 residues. J lost 0 bases, V lost 7 bases, and 3 bases had no gene match. The V gene's germline CDR1 is MNHEY and CDR2 SMNVEV (reference sequence). This chain joins TRBV27 and TRBJ2-7, with 10 nucleotides matching TRBD2. The source material was blood. The sequence derives from a woman older than 75 in good health. CDR3 residues: CASNGLADSYEQYF. CDR3 nucleotides: TGTGCCAGCAACGGACTAGCGGACTCCTACGAGCAGTACTTC.